The 18 T cell receptor beta chains given below trace back to one sample, sequenced in a study of shared clonotypes between healthy human individuals. Positive CCR7 selection of CD45RO-negative cells yielded the naive CD8 cells, and terminally differentiated effector memory CD45RA+ cells were excluded. The repertoire was sequenced with immunoSEQ multiplex PCR; TCRdb's copy has only in-frame clones and lacks some. This sample has millions of clones, with approximately 94% found just once. The sequenced sample was naive CD8+ T cells from PBMCs. These receptors originate from a man younger than 30 in good health. Some clones in this sample may be carry-over from other donors' samples.

This chain joins TRBV28 and TRBJ1-5; 9 bases are shared with TRBD1. There are 18 residues in the CDR3. The V segment lost 5 bases and the J segment 2 bases; nucleotides outside the gene matches: 13. Germline CDR1 is MDHEN and CDR2 is SYDVKM. The CDR3 sequence is CASSPLPGTGRRNQPQHF. Written as DNA, the CDR3 is TGTGCCAGCAGTCCCCTCCCCGGGACAGGGAGGCGCAATCAGCCCCAGCATTTT.

This chain joins TRBV5-5 and TRBJ2-2; 7 bases line up with TRBD1. Unmatched junction bases numbered 4, after V lost 0 bases and J lost 2 bases. The CDR3 extends over 16 amino acids. Germline CDR1 SGHKS, CDR2 YYEKEE (reference sequence). The CDR3 reads CASSLGQGTNTGELFF. In DNA form, the CDR3 reads TGTGCCAGCAGCTTGGGACAGGGTACAAACACCGGGGAGCTGTTTTTT. The full variable domain, in which reference TRBV5-5 and TRBJ2-2 provide the parts outside the CDR3, is DAGVTQSPTHLIKTRGQQVTLRCSPISGHKSVSWYQQVLGQGPQFIFQYYEKEERGRGNFPDRFSARQFPNYSSELNVNALLLGDSALYLCASSLGQGTNTGELFFGEGSRLTVL.

A word on this clone: Within the sample, other DNA sequences also encode this same CDR3. The rearrangement uses TRBV28 and TRBJ2-7; D call uncertain. The ends were cut back, 2 bases at V and 1 base at J, with 6 bases in the middle. There are 13 residues in the CDR3. From germline, CDR1 is MDHEN and CDR2 SYDVKM. The CDR3 DNA reads as TGTGCCAGCAGTTTACGCGAGTCCTACGAGCAGTACTTC. Its translation: CASSLRESYEQYF.

Of note for this clone: The sample has other DNA sequences that encode this CDR3 too. This sequence joins TRBV27 and TRBJ1-1, with a tentative D call TRBD1 (5 bases). The CDR3 totals 15 residues. V lost 3 bases and J 0 bases, leaving 11 bases between the germline ends. Per germline, CDR1 MNHEY and CDR2 SMNVEV (reference sequence). CDR3 bases: TGTGCCAGCAGTTTGAGGTCAGGGATGAACACTGAAGCTTTCTTT. Translation: CASSLRSGMNTEAFF.

The J gene is TRBJ2-2, the V gene TRBV15; 9 positions match TRBD2. From germline, CDR1 is LNHNV and CDR2 YYDKDF (reference sequence). After removal of 5 bases from V and 8 bases from J, the junction contained 24 bases not matched to a gene. This CDR3 contains 20 residues. This CDR3 reads CATSGAGLAGNPLEIGELFF. DNA of the CDR3: TGTGCCACCAGCGGGGCAGGGCTAGCGGGAAATCCACTAGAGATAGGGGAGCTGTTTTTT. Full variable domain (remainder filled in from reference TRBV15 and TRBJ2-2): DAMVIQNPRYQVTQFGKPVTLSCSQTLNHNVMYWYQQKSSQAPKLLFHYYDKDFNNEADTPDNFQSRRPNTSFCFLDIRSPGLGDTAMYLCATSGAGLAGNPLEIGELFFGEGSRLTVL.

The J gene is TRBJ2-6, the V gene TRBV18, with TRBD1 matching 9 bases. The CDR3 runs 20 residues. V lost 4 bases to trimming and J lost 0 bases; unmatched junction nucleotides: 13. Germline assignment: CDR1 KGHSH and CDR2 LQKENI. CDR3 DNA: TGTGCCAGCTCACTTCTGTTCAGGACAGGGGAAAGCTCTGGGGCCAACGTCCTGACTTTC. Amino acids: CASSLLFRTGESSGANVLTF.

This rearrangement joins TRBV4-1 to TRBJ2-5; D uncertain. With 0 bases removed from V and 0 bases from J, the gap between germline ends came to 14 bases. Looked up from germline, CDR1 is MGHRA and CDR2 is YSYEKL. This CDR3 contains 17 residues. DNA of the CDR3: TGCGCCAGCAGCCAAGACCGTCGATCTAAACACCAAGAGACCCAGTACTTC. Amino acids: CASSQDRRSKHQETQYF.

The rearrangement joins TRBV9 to TRBJ2-3, with D unclear. CDR1 is SGDLS and CDR2 is YYNGEE in the germline V gene. This CDR3 comprises 16 residues. The V and J ends lost 0 bases and 0 bases respectively, with 11 bases between them. The CDR3 spells CASSVGIADSTDTQYF. DNA of the CDR3: TGTGCCAGCAGCGTAGGCATCGCCGATAGCACAGATACGCAGTATTTT.

This chain links TRBV7-9 with TRBJ1-2; D call uncertain. This CDR3 region has 15 residues. The V and J ends lost 6 bases and 6 bases respectively, with 20 bases between them. Germline assignment: CDR1 SEHNR and CDR2 FQNEAQ (reference sequence). CDR3 residues: CASRNSGRPLDGYTF. Here the CDR3 DNA reads TGTGCCAGCAGAAACTCGGGCAGGCCTCTGGATGGCTACACCTTC.

This chain joins TRBV7-9 and TRBJ1-2; TRBD1 matches at 8 bases. J was trimmed by 8 bases and V by 5 bases; bases with no gene match: 7. CDR3 length: 13 residues. CDR1 and CDR2 (germline): SEHNR, FQNEAQ (reference sequence). The CDR3 nucleotides are TGTGCCAGCAGCGGGGGACAGGCGGCCGGCTACACCTTC. Translated, it gives CASSGGQAAGYTF.

The chain employs TRBV10-1 and TRBJ2-3; D remains ambiguous. With 6 bases removed from V and 1 base from J, the gap between germline ends came to 8 bases. Germline loops: CDR1 WNHNN, CDR2 SYGVQD (reference sequence). The CDR3 runs 13 residues. The CDR3 nucleotides read TGCGCCAGCAGCGAACTCCGCACAGATACGCAGTATTTT. Residues: CASSELRTDTQYF.

The chain recombines TRBV27 with TRBJ2-7; D is perhaps TRBD2 (5 bases). Per the germline V gene, CDR1 is MNHEY and CDR2 is SMNVEV (reference sequence). The CDR3 has 15 residues. V lost 5 bases and J lost 3, with 17 bases in between. Written as DNA, the CDR3 is TGTGCCAGCAGTACCCGGACTGCTTCCTACTACGAGCAGTACTTC. Its translation is CASSTRTASYYEQYF.

The rearrangement uses TRBV18 and TRBJ2-3; D not resolved. Germline V CDR1 and CDR2: KGHSH, LQKENI. Trimming took 7 bases from V and 0 from J, leaving 17 bases between them. This CDR3 is built from 16 residues. The CDR3 reads CASFFPAGRSTDTQYF. The CDR3 DNA follows: TGTGCCAGCTTCTTCCCTGCTGGCAGGAGCACAGATACGCAGTATTTT.

The chain couples TRBV9 to TRBJ2-6, with 8 bases that match TRBD1. Trimming took 3 bases from V and 5 from J; bases not matched to a gene: 7. CDR1 and CDR2 (germline): SGDLS, YYNGEE. The CDR3 consists of 16 residues. CDR3 protein: CASSDQDRGRANVLTF. The CDR3 bases are TGTGCCAGCAGCGACCAAGACAGGGGTAGGGCCAACGTCCTGACTTTC. The full variable domain, with the rest looked up from reference TRBV9 and TRBJ2-6, is DSGVTQTPKHLITATGQRVTLRCSPRSGDLSVYWYQQSLDQGLQFLIQYYNGEERAKGNILERFSAQQFPDLHSELNLSSLELGDSALYFCASSDQDRGRANVLTFGAGSRLTVL.

The gene calls are TRBV15 and TRBJ1-2; possible D gene TRBD1, 5 bases. CDR3 length equals 14 residues. Trimming stripped 0 bases from V and 5 bases from J, with 10 bases between. The germline V gene has CDR1 LNHNV and CDR2 YYDKDF (reference sequence). CDR3 residues: CATSRDMGGYGYTF. For the CDR3, the DNA is TGTGCCACCAGCAGAGATATGGGGGGATATGGCTACACCTTC.

This chain uses TRBV7-9 with TRBJ2-4; 9 bases are a match to TRBD1. The germline CDR1 and CDR2 sequences are SEHNR and FQNEAQ (reference sequence). The V gene end was trimmed by 2 bases and the J gene end by 5 bases; junction bases not matched to a gene: 16. The CDR3 sequence is 19 residues long. The CDR3 coding sequence is TGTGCCAGCAGCTTAACGGTCGTACCGGGACAGGGAATTCAAAACATTCAGTACTTC. Its translation is CASSLTVVPGQGIQNIQYF.

The chain employs TRBV28 and TRBJ2-2, with TRBD2 matching over 14 bases. The V segment lost 5 bases and the J segment 4 bases; nucleotides outside the gene matches: 6. Germline CDR1 reads MDHEN; CDR2 reads SYDVKM. The CDR3 runs to 17 residues. This CDR3 is CASSTGLAGGPTGELFF. For the CDR3, the DNA is TGTGCCAGCAGTACCGGACTAGCGGGAGGACCCACCGGGGAGCTGTTTTTT.

The J gene is TRBJ2-7, the V gene TRBV5-8, with D maybe TRBD1 (5 bases). Germline CDR1 reads SGHTS; CDR2 reads YDEGEE. The ends were cut back, 4 bases at V and 3 bases at J, with 17 bases in the middle. This CDR3 is built from 15 residues. CDR3 DNA: TGTGCCAGCAGCGGGCGACAGAGAGGCTTCTACGAGCAGTACTTC. It translates to CASSGRQRGFYEQYF.